Detailed here is one T cell receptor beta chain. In the source study's methods: The authors estimated nucleated cell counts from reference gene primer amplification. TCRdb's copy holds only in-frame clones and misses some; the assay was immunoSEQ multiplex PCR. The DNA gave D and trimming, while V, J and clone size come from that table. The data hold 150,000 to 200,000 clones, with roughly 82% observed a single time. The data belong to a study of blood T cell repertoires in COVID-19. Study context: The cDNA or gDNA used as material had been derived from T cells, B-cell-depleted T cells, or PBMCs.

Recovered status in Cohort 3 required two negative PCRs, clearance, or symptom resolution. Sequencing input: PBMCs or T cells enriched from blood (not recorded which). This receptor was obtained from a man between 50 and 59 years old who had recovered from COVID-19.

The CDR3 bases are TGTGCCAGCAGCTTAATCCCAGCGGGAGCCTACGAGCAGTACTTC. Protein sequence: CASSLIPAGAYEQYF. The rearrangement uses TRBV7-3 and TRBJ2-7; 8 nucleotides align to TRBD2. The CDR3 consists of 15 residues. Unmatched junction bases numbered 4, after V lost 1 base and J lost 2 bases. CDR1 is SGHTA, CDR2 FQGTGA, per germline.